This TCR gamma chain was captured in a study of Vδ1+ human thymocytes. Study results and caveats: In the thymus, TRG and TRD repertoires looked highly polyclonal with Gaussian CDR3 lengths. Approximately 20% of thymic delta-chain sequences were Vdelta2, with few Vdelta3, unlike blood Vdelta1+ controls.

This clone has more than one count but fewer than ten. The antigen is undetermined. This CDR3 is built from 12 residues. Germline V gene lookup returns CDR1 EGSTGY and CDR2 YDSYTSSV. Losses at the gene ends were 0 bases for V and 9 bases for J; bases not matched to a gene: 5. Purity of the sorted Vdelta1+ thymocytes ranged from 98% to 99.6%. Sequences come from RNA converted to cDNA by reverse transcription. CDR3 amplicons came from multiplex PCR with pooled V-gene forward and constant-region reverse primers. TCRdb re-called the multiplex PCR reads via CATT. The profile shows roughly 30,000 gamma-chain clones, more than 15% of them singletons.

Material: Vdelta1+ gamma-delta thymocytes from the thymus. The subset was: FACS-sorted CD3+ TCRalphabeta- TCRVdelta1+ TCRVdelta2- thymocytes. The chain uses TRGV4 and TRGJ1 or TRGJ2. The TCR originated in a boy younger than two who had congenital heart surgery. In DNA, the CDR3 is TGTGCCACCTGGGATGGGCTAGTTAAGAAACTCTTT. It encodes CATWDGLVKKLF.